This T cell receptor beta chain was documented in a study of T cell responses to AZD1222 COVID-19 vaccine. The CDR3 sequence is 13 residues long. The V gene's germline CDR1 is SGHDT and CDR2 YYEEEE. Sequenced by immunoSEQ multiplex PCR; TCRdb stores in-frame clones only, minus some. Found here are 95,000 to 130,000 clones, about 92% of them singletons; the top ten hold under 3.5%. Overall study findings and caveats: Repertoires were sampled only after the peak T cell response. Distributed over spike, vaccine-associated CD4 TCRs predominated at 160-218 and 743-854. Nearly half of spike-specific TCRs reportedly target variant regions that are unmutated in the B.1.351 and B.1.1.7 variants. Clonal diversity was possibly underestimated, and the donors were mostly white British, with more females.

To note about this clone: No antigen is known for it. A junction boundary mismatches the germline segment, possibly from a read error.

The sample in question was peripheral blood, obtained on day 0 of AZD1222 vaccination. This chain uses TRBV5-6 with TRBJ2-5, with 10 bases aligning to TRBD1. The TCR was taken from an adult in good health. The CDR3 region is CASSSSGQGVRNF. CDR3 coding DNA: TGTGCCAGCAGCTCCTCTGGACAGGGGGTTAGGAACTTC.